A single sample is the source of the 26 T cell receptor beta chains below, sequenced in a study of cytomegalovirus exposure and HLA in healthy donors. Produced via immunoSEQ multiplex PCR; TCRdb's table is partial and in-frame only. The sample records about 160,000 clones, around 90% being singletons. Sequencing was carried out using PBMCs. The receptors were gathered from a man between 18 and 29 years old in good health and CMV-seronegative.

This chain joins TRBV2 and TRBJ1-2; 9 positions agree with TRBD1. V lost 8 bases, J lost 5 bases, and 9 bases stayed unmatched. CDR3 length: 14 amino acids. Germline V lookup: CDR1 SNHLY, CDR2 FYNNEI. As DNA, the CDR3 is TGTGCCAGCTTTCTGACCGGGACAGGGTATGGCTACACCTTC. This codes for CASFLTGTGYGYTF.

The chain carries TRBV10-1 and TRBJ2-7, with TRBD2 matching 8 bases. This CDR3 has 16 amino acids. Germline assignment: CDR1 WNHNN and CDR2 SYGVQD (reference sequence). V lost 4 bases, J lost 4 bases, and 12 bases stayed unmatched. The CDR3 loop reads CASSGLGLGESYEQYV. The CDR3 DNA reads as TGCGCCAGCAGTGGCTTGGGACTAGGAGAATCGTACGAGCAGTACGTC.

The genes are TRBV29-1 and TRBJ2-3, with D maybe TRBD2 (5 bases). The V gene's germline CDR1 is SQVTM and CDR2 ANQGSEA. V gave up 0 bases and J gave up 4 bases, with 11 bases separating them. This CDR3 comprises 14 residues. CDR3 loop: CSVEDTGKADTQYF. In DNA, the CDR3 is TGCAGCGTTGAAGATACGGGGAAGGCAGATACGCAGTATTTT.

V usage is TRBV19 and J usage is TRBJ2-1; a possible D gene is TRBD2 (6 bases). V was trimmed by 3 bases and J by 1 base, leaving 10 bases between them. The CDR3 is 15 residues long. CDR1 and CDR2 (germline): LNHDA, SQIVND (reference sequence). The CDR3 DNA follows: TGTGCCAGTAGTATGGGACTTCGTTCCTACAATGAGCAGTTCTTC. It translates to CASSMGLRSYNEQFF. The whole variable domain, remainder taken from reference TRBV19 and TRBJ2-1, is DGGITQSPKYLFRKEGQNVTLSCEQNLNHDAMYWYRQDPGQGLRLIYYSQIVNDFQKGDIAEGYSVSREKKESFPLTVTSAQKNPTAFYLCASSMGLRSYNEQFFGPGTRLTVL.

The chain links TRBV5-8 to TRBJ2-1; 9 nucleotides agree with TRBD1. CDR1 SGHTS and CDR2 YDEGEE come from the germline V gene. The CDR3 covers 16 residues. Trimming cost V 4 bases and J 7 bases; bases outside gene matches: 12. The CDR3 nucleotides are TGTGCCAGCAGCCTCAACAGGGGGCGAGCTGGGAATGAGCAGTTCTTC. The encoded protein is CASSLNRGRAGNEQFF.

This chain links TRBV27 with TRBJ1-2; 9 nucleotides agree with TRBD1. The V and J ends lost 6 bases and 3 bases, in that order; junction bases with no gene match: 5. The V gene's germline CDR1 is MNHEY and CDR2 SMNVEV (reference sequence). CDR3 length: 14 amino acids. CDR3 protein: CASSRTGVDYGYTF. In DNA form, the CDR3 reads TGTGCCAGCAGCAGGACAGGGGTAGACTATGGCTACACCTTC.

The V call is TRBV19, the J call TRBJ2-7; D call uncertain. Germline CDR1 is LNHDA and CDR2 is SQIVND (reference sequence). The CDR3 runs to 14 residues. Trimming pared 3 bases from V and 7 bases from J, leaving 16 bases between. The CDR3 bases are TGTGCCAGTAGTATTACCGGTGGCGTCGAGGAGCAGTACGTC. It is translated as CASSITGGVEEQYV.

The genes are TRBV6-1 and TRBJ1-6, with TRBD1 matching over 7 bases. CDR3 length: 15 amino acids. Germline V gives CDR1 MNHNS, CDR2 SASEGT. Trimming at V came to 3 bases and at J to 8 bases, leaving 7 bases not matched to a gene. The CDR3 sequence is CASSERGGSYSPLHF. For the CDR3, the DNA is TGTGCCAGCAGTGAGAGAGGGGGCTCATATTCACCCCTCCACTTT.

This CDR3 is CASSPLRTYTGFEAFF. CDR3 coding DNA: TGCGCCAGCAGCCCTCTAAGGACTTATACAGGGTTCGAAGCTTTCTTT. V usage is TRBV4-3 and J usage is TRBJ1-1; D may be TRBD1 (6 bases). V was trimmed by 4 bases and J by 8 bases, leaving 23 bases between them. CDR3 length: 16 residues. The germline gives CDR1 LGHNA, CDR2 YSLEER.

The chain couples TRBV13 to TRBJ2-3; unclear D gene. This CDR3 has 16 residues. V was pared by 0 bases and J by 4 bases, with 14 bases between. Looked up from germline, CDR1 is PRHDT and CDR2 is FYEKMQ (reference sequence). Written as DNA, the CDR3 is TGTGCCAGCAGCTTAGGTATTAATCTAGTTGCAGATACGCAGTATTTT. Encoded protein: CASSLGINLVADTQYF. Full variable domain (missing parts from reference TRBV13 and TRBJ2-3): AAGVIQSPRHLIKEKRETATLKCYPIPRHDTVYWYQQGPGQDPQFLISFYEKMQSDKGSIPDRFSAQQFSDYHSELNMSSLELGDSALYFCASSLGINLVADTQYFGPGTRLTVL.

The chain joins TRBV18 to TRBJ1-1; weak D call: TRBD1 (5 bases). V lost 3 bases and J 0 bases, leaving 14 bases between the germline ends. Germline V gene sequence: CDR1 KGHSH, CDR2 LQKENI. The CDR3 length is 16 residues. CDR3 protein: CASSPSVGRVNTEAFF. The CDR3 coding sequence is TGTGCCAGCTCACCGTCCGTAGGCAGGGTGAACACTGAAGCTTTCTTT.

This clone came up once. V is TRBV5-1 and J is TRBJ2-2; D may be TRBD2 (5 bases). V was shortened by 4 bases and J by 4 bases, with 11 bases between the two germline ends. Germline assignment: CDR1 SGHRS and CDR2 YFSETQ. The CDR3 consists of 14 residues. The CDR3 loop is CASSPGGFTGELFF. The CDR3 bases are TGCGCCAGCAGCCCTGGAGGATTCACCGGGGAGCTGTTTTTT.

The V gene is TRBV10-3, the J gene TRBJ2-7; 7 bases line up with TRBD1. J lost 3 bases, V lost 6 bases, and 5 bases had no gene match. This CDR3 has 13 residues. Germline CDR1 is ENHRY and CDR2 is SYGVKD. The CDR3 DNA is TGTGCCATCAGCACAGGGGAGCACTACGAGCAGTACTTC. The encoded protein is CAISTGEHYEQYF.

The V call is TRBV7-9, the J call TRBJ2-1; TRBD2 matches 10 bases. This CDR3 has 15 amino acids. V dropped 5 bases and J dropped 8; count of bases not matched to a gene: 9. Germline CDR1 and CDR2: SEHNR and FQNEAQ (reference sequence). The DNA for the CDR3 is TGTGCCAGCAGCCCGACTAGCGGGCTTATCCATGAGCAGTTCTTC. The encoded protein is CASSPTSGLIHEQFF.

This clone turned up a few times. The chain recombines TRBV6-1 with TRBJ1-2; D unresolved. The CDR3 is made up of 15 amino acids. Germline-derived CDR1 and CDR2 are MNHNS and SASEGT. Trimming took 2 bases from V and 0 from J, leaving 10 bases between them. The CDR3 nucleotides are TGTGCCAGCAGTGAACCAGGCGGGGCTAACTATGGCTACACCTTC. Translation: CASSEPGGANYGYTF.

The chain carries TRBV5-6 and TRBJ1-2; 9 positions agree with TRBD1. Trimming at V came to 7 bases and at J to 4 bases, leaving 14 bases not matched to a gene. Germline lookup yields CDR1 SGHDT and CDR2 YYEEEE. The length of the CDR3 is 16 residues. The CDR3 is CASVPGQGGIGYGYTF. The CDR3 DNA reads TGTGCCAGCGTGCCGGGACAGGGTGGGATAGGCTATGGCTACACCTTC.

This rearrangement joins TRBV19 to TRBJ1-6; D uncertain. V was shortened by 7 bases and J by 10 bases, with 17 bases between the two germline ends. CDR1 and CDR2 (germline): LNHDA, SQIVND (reference sequence). The CDR3 is made up of 14 amino acids. Here the CDR3 reads CASTSKEAVSPLHF. The CDR3, as DNA: TGTGCCAGTACATCGAAAGAGGCCGTCTCACCCCTCCACTTT.

In its sample, this clone was seen a few times. The genes are TRBV4-1 and TRBJ1-5; D may be TRBD1 (6 bases). Trimming left V 0 bases short and J 0 bases short, with 12 bases between. From germline, CDR1 is MGHRA and CDR2 YSYEKL. CDR3 length: 17 amino acids. This CDR3 is CASSQDRDTYSNQPQHF. Written as DNA, the CDR3 is TGCGCCAGCAGCCAAGATCGGGACACTTATAGCAATCAGCCCCAGCATTTT.

This chain connects TRBV2 to TRBJ1-6; D gene unclear. Germline V gene lookup returns CDR1 SNHLY and CDR2 FYNNEI. CDR3 length: 13 amino acids. Trimming removed 6 bases at V and 9 bases at J, with 12 bases between. CDR3 sequence (DNA): TGTGCCAGCAGAAGCGGACTGGGTTCACCCCTCCACTTT. It translates to CASRSGLGSPLHF.

V usage is TRBV6-1 and J usage is TRBJ1-2; D perhaps matches TRBD1 (6 bases). V was clipped by 6 bases and J by 6 bases, with 11 bases between them. CDR3 size: 12 residues. Germline loops: CDR1 MNHNS, CDR2 SASEGT. CDR3 sequence: CASRLDRNGYTF. CDR3 bases: TGTGCCAGCAGACTTGACAGGAATGGCTACACCTTC.

The rearrangement uses TRBV5-1 and TRBJ1-1; D is uncertain. CDR3 length: 16 amino acids. The germline V gene has CDR1 SGHRS and CDR2 YFSETQ. V lost 6 bases to trimming and J lost 1 base, with 19 bases between them. The CDR3 coding sequence is TGCGCCAGCACCCAATCCGGCGGTTTGTGGAACACTGAAGCTTTCTTT. Encoded protein: CASTQSGGLWNTEAFF.

V gene TRBV7-8 combines with J gene TRBJ1-6, with 9 bases matching TRBD1. Germline V gene data show CDR1 as SGHVS and CDR2 as FQNEAQ. V was pared by 5 bases and J by 9 bases, with 8 bases of the junction left unmatched. This CDR3 is 15 amino acids long. The CDR3 region is CASSQRQGELSPLHF. The CDR3 DNA is TGTGCCAGCAGCCAGAGACAGGGGGAACTTTCACCCCTCCACTTT.

This clone is a singleton in its sample. V gene TRBV5-1 combines with J gene TRBJ1-2; 7 positions agree with TRBD1. Germline assignment: CDR1 SGHRS and CDR2 YFSETQ. Trimming cost V 4 bases and J 4 bases; bases outside gene matches: 10. The CDR3 contains 15 residues. CDR3 in DNA: TGCGCCAGCAGCCGATTCCCCCGGGACAGCTATGGCTACACCTTC. Amino acids: CASSRFPRDSYGYTF.

J is TRBJ2-3 and V is TRBV6-5; 13 nucleotides match TRBD2. The CDR3 is 14 residues long. Losses at the gene ends were 6 bases for V and 4 bases for J; bases not matched to a gene: 1. Germline V gene sequence: CDR1 MNHEY, CDR2 SVGAGI. CDR3 protein: CASRTSGGADTQYF. CDR3 nucleotide sequence: TGTGCCAGCAGAACTAGCGGGGGGGCAGATACGCAGTATTTT.

The chain combines TRBV28 with TRBJ2-3; the match to TRBD2 covers 7 bases. V lost 5 bases and J lost 2; bases outside the gene matches: 7. Per the germline V gene, CDR1 is MDHEN and CDR2 is SYDVKM. CDR3 length: 15 amino acids. The DNA of the CDR3 is TGTGCCAGCAGTAGCGGGACCCCTTACACAGATACGCAGTATTTT. Its translation is CASSSGTPYTDTQYF.

V usage is TRBV28 and J usage is TRBJ2-7; a weak D match, TRBD1 (6 bases). CDR3 length: 14 residues. CDR1 and CDR2 (germline): MDHEN, SYDVKM. V gave up 3 bases and J gave up 6 bases, with 15 bases separating them. The chain's CDR3 is CASSLVGGASEQYV. In DNA form, the CDR3 reads TGTGCCAGCAGTTTGGTTGGGGGCGCGTCCGAGCAGTACGTC.